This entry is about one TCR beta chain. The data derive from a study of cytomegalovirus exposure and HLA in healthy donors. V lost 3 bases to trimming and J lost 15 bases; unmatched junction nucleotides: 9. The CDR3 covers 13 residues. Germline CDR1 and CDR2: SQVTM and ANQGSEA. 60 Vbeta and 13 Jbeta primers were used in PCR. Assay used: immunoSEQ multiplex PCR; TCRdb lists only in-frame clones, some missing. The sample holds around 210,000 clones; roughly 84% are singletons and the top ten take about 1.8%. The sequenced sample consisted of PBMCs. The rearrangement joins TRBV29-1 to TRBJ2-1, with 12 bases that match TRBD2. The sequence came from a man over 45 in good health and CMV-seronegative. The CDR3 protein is CSVERLAGGGRFF. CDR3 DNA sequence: TGCAGCGTTGAGAGGCTAGCGGGAGGGGGGCGGTTCTTC.